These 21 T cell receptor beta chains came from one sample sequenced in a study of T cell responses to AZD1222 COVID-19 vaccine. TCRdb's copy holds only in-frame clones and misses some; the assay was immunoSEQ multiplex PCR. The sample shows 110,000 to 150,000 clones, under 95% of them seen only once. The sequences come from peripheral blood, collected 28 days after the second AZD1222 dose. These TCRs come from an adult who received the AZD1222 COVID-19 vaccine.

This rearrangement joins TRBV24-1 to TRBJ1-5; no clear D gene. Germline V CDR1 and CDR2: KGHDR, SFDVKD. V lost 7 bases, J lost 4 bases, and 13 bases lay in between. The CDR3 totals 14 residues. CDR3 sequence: CATSSGGRNQPQHF. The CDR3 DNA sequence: TGTGCCACCAGCTCTGGAGGGAGAAATCAGCCCCAGCATTTT.

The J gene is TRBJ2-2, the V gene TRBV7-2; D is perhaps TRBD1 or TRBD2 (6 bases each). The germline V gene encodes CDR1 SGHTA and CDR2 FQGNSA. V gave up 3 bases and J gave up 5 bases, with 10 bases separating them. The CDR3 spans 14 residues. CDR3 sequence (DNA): TGTGCCAGCAGCTTGGGGGGCCCAACCGGGGAGCTGTTTTTT. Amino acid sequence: CASSLGGPTGELFF.

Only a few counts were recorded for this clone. CDR3 sequence: CASDQGGDTQYF. CDR3 nucleotides: TGTGCCAGTGACCAGGGAGGAGATACGCAGTATTTT. The chain employs TRBV19 and TRBJ2-3; TRBD2 might be the D (6 bases). V was shortened by 8 bases and J by 5 bases, with 11 bases between the two germline ends. Per the germline V gene, CDR1 is LNHDA and CDR2 is SQIVND (reference sequence). The CDR3 runs to 12 residues. Together with reference TRBV19 and TRBJ2-3, the CDR3 gives the full variable domain: DGGITQSPKYLFRKEGQNVTLSCEQNLNHDAMYWYRQDPGQGLRLIYYSQIVNDFQKGDIAEGYSVSREKKESFPLTVTSAQKNPTAFYLCASDQGGDTQYFGPGTRLTVL.

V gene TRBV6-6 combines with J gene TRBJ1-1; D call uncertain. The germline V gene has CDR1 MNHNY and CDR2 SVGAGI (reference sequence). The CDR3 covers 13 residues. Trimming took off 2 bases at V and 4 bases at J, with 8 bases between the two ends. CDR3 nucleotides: TGTGCCAGCAGTTACGAGGCGGCCACTGAAGCTTTCTTT. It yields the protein CASSYEAATEAFF.

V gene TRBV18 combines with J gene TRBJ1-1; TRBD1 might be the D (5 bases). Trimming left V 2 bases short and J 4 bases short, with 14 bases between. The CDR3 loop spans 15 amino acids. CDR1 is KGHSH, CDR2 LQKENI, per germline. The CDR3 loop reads CASSPELGRGTEAFF. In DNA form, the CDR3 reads TGTGCCAGCTCACCAGAGCTCGGGAGGGGCACTGAAGCTTTCTTT.

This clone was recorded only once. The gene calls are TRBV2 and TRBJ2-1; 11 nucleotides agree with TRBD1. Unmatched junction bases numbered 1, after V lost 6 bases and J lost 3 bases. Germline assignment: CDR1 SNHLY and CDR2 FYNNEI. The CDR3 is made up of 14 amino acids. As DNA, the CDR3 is TGTGCCAGCAGCGGGACAGGGGGCTACAATGAGCAGTTCTTC. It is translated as CASSGTGGYNEQFF.

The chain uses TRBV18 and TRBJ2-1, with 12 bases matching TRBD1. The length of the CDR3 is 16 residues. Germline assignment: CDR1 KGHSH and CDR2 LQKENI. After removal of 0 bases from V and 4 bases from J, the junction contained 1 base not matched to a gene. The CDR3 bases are TGTGCCAGCTCACCACCGGGACAGGGGGCGTACAATGAGCAGTTCTTC. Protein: CASSPPGQGAYNEQFF.

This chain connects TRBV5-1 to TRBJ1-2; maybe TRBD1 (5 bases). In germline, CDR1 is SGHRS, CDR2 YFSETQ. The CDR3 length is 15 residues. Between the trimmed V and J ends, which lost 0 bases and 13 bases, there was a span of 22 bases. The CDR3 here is CASSLAGRERSRGTF. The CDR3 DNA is TGCGCCAGCAGCTTGGCGGGCAGGGAAAGGTCTAGGGGCACCTTC.

CDR3 nucleotides: TGTGCCAGTAGTTTCGAACGACTCACTGAGCAGTTCTTC. As protein: CASSFERLTEQFF. The gene calls are TRBV19 and TRBJ2-1; D remains ambiguous. The germline V gene has CDR1 LNHDA and CDR2 SQIVND (reference sequence). Trimming took off 5 bases at V and 9 bases at J, with 14 bases between the two ends. The CDR3 has 13 amino acids.

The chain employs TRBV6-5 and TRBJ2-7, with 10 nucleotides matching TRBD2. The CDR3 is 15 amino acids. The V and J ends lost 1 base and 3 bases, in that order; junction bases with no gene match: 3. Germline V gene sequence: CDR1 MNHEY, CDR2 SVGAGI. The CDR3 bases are TGTGCCAGCAGTTACTATGCTAGCGGGGGCTACGAGCAGTACTTC. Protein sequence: CASSYYASGGYEQYF.

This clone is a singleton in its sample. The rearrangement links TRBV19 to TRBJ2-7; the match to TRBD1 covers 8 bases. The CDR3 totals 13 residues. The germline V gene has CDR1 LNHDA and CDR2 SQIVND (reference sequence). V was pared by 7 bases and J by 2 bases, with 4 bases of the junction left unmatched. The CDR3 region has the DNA TGTGCCAGTAAGAAACAGGGGGCCTACGAGCAGTACTTC. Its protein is CASKKQGAYEQYF.

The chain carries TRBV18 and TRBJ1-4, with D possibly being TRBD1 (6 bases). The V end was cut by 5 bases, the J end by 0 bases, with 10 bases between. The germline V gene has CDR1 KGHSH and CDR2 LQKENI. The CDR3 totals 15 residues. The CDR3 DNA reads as TGTGCCAGCTCAAACAGGGATGCAACTAATGAAAAACTGTTTTTT. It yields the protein CASSNRDATNEKLFF.

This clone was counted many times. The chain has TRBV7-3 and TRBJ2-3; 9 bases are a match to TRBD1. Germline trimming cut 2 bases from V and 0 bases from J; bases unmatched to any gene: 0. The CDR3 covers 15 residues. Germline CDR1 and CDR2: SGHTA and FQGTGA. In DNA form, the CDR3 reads TGTGCCAGCAGCTTAGGACAGGGGAGCACAGATACGCAGTATTTT. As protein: CASSLGQGSTDTQYF.

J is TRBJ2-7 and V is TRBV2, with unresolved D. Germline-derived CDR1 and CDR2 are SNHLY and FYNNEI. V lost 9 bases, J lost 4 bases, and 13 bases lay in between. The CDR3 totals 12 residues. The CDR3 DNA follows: TGTGCCAGTTGTCTCCAGGCATACGAGCAGTACTTC. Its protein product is CASCLQAYEQYF.

CDR3 protein: CATSDHGESTEQFF. In DNA form, the CDR3 reads TGTGCCACCAGTGACCACGGGGAATCGACTGAGCAGTTCTTC. The genes are TRBV24-1 and TRBJ2-1; D might be TRBD2 (5 bases). V lost 4 bases, J lost 9 bases, and 15 bases lay in between. Germline-derived CDR1 and CDR2 are KGHDR and SFDVKD. The length of the CDR3 is 14 residues.

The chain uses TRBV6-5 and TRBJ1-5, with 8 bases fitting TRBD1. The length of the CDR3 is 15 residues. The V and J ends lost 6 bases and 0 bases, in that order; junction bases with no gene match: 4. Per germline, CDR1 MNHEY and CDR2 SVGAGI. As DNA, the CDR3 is TGTGCCAGCAGACTCGGGACAGGTAGCAATCAGCCCCAGCATTTT. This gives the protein CASRLGTGSNQPQHF.

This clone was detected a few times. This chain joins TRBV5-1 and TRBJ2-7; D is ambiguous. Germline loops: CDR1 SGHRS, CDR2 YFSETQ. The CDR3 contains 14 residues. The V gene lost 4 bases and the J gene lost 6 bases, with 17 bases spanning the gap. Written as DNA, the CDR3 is TGCGCCAGCAGCCTTTATTCCACGGGTAGCGAGCAGTACTTC. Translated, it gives CASSLYSTGSEQYF.

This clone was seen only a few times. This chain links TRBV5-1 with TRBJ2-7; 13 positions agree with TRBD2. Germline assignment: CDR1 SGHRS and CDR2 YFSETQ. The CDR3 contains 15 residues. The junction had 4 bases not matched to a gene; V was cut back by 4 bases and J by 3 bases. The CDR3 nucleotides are TGCGCCAGCAGCCAGGGACTAGCGGGACTCTACGAGCAGTACTTC. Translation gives CASSQGLAGLYEQYF.

The CDR3 here is CASSQDRDRVGNTIYF. The CDR3 DNA reads TGCGCCAGCAGCCAAGATCGGGACAGGGTTGGAAACACCATATATTTT. The chain combines TRBV4-1 with TRBJ1-3; TRBD1 matches at 9 bases. Germline values: CDR1 MGHRA, CDR2 YSYEKL. The V segment lost 0 bases and the J segment 3 bases; nucleotides outside the gene matches: 3. This CDR3 is built from 16 residues.

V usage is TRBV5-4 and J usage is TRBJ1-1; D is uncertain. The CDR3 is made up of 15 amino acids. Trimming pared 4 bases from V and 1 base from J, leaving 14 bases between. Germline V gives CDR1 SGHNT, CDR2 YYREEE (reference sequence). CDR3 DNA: TGTGCCAGCAGCCCGGAGGCTTGGGAGAACACTGAAGCTTTCTTT. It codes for CASSPEAWENTEAFF.

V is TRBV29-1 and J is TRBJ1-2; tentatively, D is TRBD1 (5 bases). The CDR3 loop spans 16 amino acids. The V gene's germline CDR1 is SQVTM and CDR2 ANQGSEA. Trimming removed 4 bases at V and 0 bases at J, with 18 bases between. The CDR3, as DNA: TGCAGCGTTGGCTCACCCGGGACCGCAGCTAACTATGGCTACACCTTC. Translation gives CSVGSPGTAANYGYTF.